The sequence of this TCR beta chain was determined in a study of regulatory T cells in long-lasting Graves disease. This CDR3 region has 14 residues. As to time point: newly diagnosed GD, antithyroid drugs for less than 3 months. The authors made the TCR library using RNA they extracted from PBMCs. Concerning this clonotype itself: With a much larger clone just one base away, this may be a read error.

CDR3 regions were amplified by Arm-PCR using iRepertoire HTBI primers to build TCR beta libraries. In TCRdb, the multiplex PCR reads were re-called with MiXCR into one record per CDR3 protein. Among about 240,000 distinct CDR3 sequences listed, 20% to 25% were seen once. This specimen was peripheral blood mononuclear cells (PBMCs), taken at new diagnosis, from a patient treated with antithyroid drugs. The chain recombines TRBV12-3 or TRBV12-4 with TRBJ1-5; D remains ambiguous. This TCR derives from a female donor with Graves disease. CDR3 residues: CASRPGRGNQPRHF. In DNA form, the CDR3 reads TGTGCCAGCAGACCCGGGCGAGGCAATCAGCCCCGGCATTTT.